This T cell receptor (beta chain) stems from a study of blood T cell repertoires in COVID-19. In the study overall: Donors in the United States, Italy and Spain gave samples during acute or convalescent COVID-19.

Germline V gene lookup returns CDR1 LGHDT and CDR2 YNNKEL (reference sequence). The CDR3 consists of 17 residues. Trimming removed 5 bases from V and 4 bases from J, with 21 bases in between. Repertoires were generated with immunoSEQ multiplex PCR, while TCRdb's copy carries only in-frame clones and drops some. Counted here are over 150,000 clones, 65% to 90% occurring once; the ten biggest clones make up 9% to 14%. The sequenced sample consisted of peripheral blood. This sequence joins TRBV3-1 (or the pseudogene TRBV3-2) and TRBJ2-1, with D possibly TRBD2 on 5 matching bases. The clonotype was recovered from a woman aged 60-70 years with COVID-19, enrolled during active disease. CDR3 loop: CASSEAARGASYNEQFF. The CDR3 nucleotides read TGTGCCAGCAGCGAAGCGGCACGAGGAGCCTCGTACAATGAGCAGTTCTTC.